This TCR beta chain was profiled in a study of cytomegalovirus exposure and HLA in healthy donors. Amplification used 60 Vbeta primers and 13 Jbeta primers. Clones were sequenced by immunoSEQ multiplex PCR, and TCRdb holds only the in-frame ones, with some missing. The table has fewer than 150,000 clones, around 75% seen once. General study findings and limits: In vitro testing confirmed a few CMV-associated chains as specific for CMV antigens. A highly shared variant cluster was judged a likely technical artifact.

Note on this clone: Its antigen is still unknown.

There are 19 residues in the CDR3. CDR1 and CDR2 (germline): MDHEN, SYDVKM. The V and J ends lost 0 bases and 6 bases, in that order; junction bases with no gene match: 11. This receptor was taken from a man in his forties in good health and CMV-seronegative. The genes are TRBV28 and TRBJ2-1, with TRBD2 matching over 13 bases. The sample comprised PBMCs. The chain's CDR3 is CASSLWGGIGTSGTNEQFF. The CDR3, as DNA: TGTGCCAGCAGTTTATGGGGGGGAATCGGGACTAGCGGGACCAATGAGCAGTTCTTC.